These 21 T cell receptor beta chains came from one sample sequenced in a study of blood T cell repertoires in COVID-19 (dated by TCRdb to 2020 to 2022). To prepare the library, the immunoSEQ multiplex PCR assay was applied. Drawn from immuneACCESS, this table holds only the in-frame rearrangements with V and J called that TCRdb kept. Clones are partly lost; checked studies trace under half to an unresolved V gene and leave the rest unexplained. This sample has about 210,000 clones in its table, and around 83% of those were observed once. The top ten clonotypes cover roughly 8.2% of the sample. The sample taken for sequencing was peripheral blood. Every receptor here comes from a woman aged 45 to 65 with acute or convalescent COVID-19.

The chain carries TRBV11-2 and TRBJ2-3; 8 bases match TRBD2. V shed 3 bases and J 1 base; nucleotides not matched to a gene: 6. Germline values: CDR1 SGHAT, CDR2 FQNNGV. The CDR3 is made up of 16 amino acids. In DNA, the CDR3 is TGTGCCAGCAGCTTCCTAGCGGGTACAGGCACAGATACGCAGTATTTT. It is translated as CASSFLAGTGTDTQYF.

CDR3 in DNA: TGTGCCAGCAGCTTTGGTGGGGGAGGACAGGGCCTCTACGAGCAGTACTTC. Protein product: CASSFGGGGQGLYEQYF. The rearrangement links TRBV5-4 to TRBJ2-7; 8 bases line up with TRBD1. This CDR3 contains 17 residues. The V segment lost 2 bases and the J segment 3 bases; nucleotides outside the gene matches: 13. Germline CDR1 reads SGHNT; CDR2 reads YYREEE (reference sequence).

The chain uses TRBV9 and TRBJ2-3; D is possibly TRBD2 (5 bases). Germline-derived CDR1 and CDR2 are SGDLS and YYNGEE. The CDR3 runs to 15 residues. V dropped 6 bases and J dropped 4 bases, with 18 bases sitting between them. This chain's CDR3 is CASTQAESGADTQYF. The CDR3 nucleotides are TGTGCCAGCACCCAAGCGGAGAGTGGGGCAGATACGCAGTATTTT.

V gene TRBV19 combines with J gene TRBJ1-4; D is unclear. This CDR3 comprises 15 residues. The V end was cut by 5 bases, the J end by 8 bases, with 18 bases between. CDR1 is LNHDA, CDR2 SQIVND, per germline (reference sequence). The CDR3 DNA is TGTGCCAGTAGTCCGATAGCGGCCGGCAGGGAAAAACTGTTTTTT. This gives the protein CASSPIAAGREKLFF.

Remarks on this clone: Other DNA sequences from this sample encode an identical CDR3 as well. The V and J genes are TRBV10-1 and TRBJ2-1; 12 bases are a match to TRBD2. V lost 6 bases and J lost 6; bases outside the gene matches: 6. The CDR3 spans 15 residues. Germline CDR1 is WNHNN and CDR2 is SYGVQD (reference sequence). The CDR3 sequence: CASSPSLAGGNEQFF. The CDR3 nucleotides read TGCGCCAGCAGCCCTTCACTAGCGGGAGGCAATGAGCAGTTCTTC.

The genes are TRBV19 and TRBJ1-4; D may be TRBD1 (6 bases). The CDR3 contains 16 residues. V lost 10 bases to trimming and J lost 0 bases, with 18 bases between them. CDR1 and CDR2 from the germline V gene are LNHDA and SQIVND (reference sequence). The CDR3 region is CATSPGTLATNEKLFF. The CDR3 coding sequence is TGTGCCACCTCCCCCGGGACACTTGCAACTAATGAAAAACTGTTTTTT.

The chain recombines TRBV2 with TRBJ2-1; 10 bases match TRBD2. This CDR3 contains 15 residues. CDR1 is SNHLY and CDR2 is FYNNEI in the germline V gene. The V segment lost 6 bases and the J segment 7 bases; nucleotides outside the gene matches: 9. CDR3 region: CASRKSSGSANEQFF. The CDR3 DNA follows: TGTGCCAGCAGGAAATCTAGCGGGAGTGCAAATGAGCAGTTCTTC.

CDR3 DNA: TGCAGTGCTAGCGGGAGTTTCGAGCAGTACTTC. It codes for CSASGSFEQYF. The J gene is TRBJ2-7, the V gene TRBV20-1; D perhaps matches TRBD2 (6 bases). CDR1 is DFQATT, CDR2 SNEGSKA, per germline (reference sequence). This CDR3 contains 11 residues. Trimming took 3 bases from V and 6 from J, leaving 9 bases between them.

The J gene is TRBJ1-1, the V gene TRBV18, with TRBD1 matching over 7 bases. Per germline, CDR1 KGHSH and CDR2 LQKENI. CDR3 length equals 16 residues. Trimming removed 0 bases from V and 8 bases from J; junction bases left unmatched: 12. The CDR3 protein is CASSPPRGTATTEAFF. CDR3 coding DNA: TGTGCCAGCTCACCACCGAGAGGGACAGCTACCACAGAAGCTTTCTTT.

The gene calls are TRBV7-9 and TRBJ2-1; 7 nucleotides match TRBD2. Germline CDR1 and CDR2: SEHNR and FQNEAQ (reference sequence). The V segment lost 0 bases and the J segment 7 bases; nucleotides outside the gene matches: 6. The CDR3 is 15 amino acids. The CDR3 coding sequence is TGTGCCAGCAGCTTAGCGGCGGGAGCGCCGAATGAGCAGTTCTTC. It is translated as CASSLAAGAPNEQFF.

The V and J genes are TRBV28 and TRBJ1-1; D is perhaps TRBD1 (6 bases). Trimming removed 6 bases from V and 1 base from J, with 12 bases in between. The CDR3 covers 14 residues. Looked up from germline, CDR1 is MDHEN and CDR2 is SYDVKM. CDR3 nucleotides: TGTGCCAGCAGCACAGGGTGGGGGAACACTGAAGCTTTCTTT. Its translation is CASSTGWGNTEAFF.

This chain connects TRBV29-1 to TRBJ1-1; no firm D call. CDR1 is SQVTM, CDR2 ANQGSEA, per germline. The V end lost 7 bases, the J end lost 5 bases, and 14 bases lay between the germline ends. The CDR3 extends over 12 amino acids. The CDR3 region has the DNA TGCAGCGCCCGCTCCGTTAGTACTGAAGCTTTCTTT. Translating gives CSARSVSTEAFF. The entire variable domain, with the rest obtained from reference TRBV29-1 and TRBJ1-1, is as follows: SAVISQKPSRDICQRGTSLTIQCQVDSQVTMMFWYRQQPGQSLTLIATANQGSEATYESGFVIDKFPISRPNLTFSTLTVSNMSPEDSSIYLCSARSVSTEAFFGQGTRLTVV.

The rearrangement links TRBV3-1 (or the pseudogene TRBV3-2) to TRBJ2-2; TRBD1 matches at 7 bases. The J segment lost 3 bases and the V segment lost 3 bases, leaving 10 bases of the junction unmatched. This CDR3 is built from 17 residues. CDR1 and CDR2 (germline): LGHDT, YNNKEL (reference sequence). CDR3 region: CASSHNRGTGDTGELFF. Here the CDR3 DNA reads TGTGCCAGCAGCCATAACAGGGGCACTGGGGACACCGGGGAGCTGTTTTTT.

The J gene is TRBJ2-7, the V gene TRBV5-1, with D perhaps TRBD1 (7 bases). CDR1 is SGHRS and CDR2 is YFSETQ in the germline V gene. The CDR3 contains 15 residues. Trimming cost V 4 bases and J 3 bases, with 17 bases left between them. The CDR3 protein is CASSTGVTGSYEQYF. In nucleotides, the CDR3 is TGCGCCAGCAGCACGGGGGTGACAGGGAGCTACGAGCAGTACTTC.

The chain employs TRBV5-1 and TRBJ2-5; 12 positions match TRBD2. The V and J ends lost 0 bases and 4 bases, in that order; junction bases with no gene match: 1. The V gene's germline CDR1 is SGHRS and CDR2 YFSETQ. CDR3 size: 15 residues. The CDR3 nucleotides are TGCGCCAGCAGCTTGGGACTAGCGGGAGTAGAGACCCAGTACTTC. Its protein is CASSLGLAGVETQYF.

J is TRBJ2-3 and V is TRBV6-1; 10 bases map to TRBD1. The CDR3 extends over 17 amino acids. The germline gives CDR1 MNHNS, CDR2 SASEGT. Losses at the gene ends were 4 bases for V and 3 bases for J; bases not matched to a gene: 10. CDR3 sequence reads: CASSGQGARSITDTQYF. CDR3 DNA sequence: TGTGCCAGCAGTGGACAGGGGGCGCGTTCAATTACAGATACGCAGTATTTT.

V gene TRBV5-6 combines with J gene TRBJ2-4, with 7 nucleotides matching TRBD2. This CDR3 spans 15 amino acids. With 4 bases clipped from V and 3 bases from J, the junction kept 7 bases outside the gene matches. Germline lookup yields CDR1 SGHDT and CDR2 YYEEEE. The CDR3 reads CASSVQASGKNIQYF. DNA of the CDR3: TGTGCCAGCAGCGTACAGGCTAGCGGCAAAAACATTCAGTACTTC.

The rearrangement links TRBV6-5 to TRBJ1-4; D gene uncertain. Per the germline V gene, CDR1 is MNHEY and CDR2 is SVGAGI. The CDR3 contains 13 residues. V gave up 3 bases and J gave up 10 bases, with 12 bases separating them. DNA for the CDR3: TGTGCCAGCAGTTATGACGAGGTGGGAAAACTGTTTTTT. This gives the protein CASSYDEVGKLFF.

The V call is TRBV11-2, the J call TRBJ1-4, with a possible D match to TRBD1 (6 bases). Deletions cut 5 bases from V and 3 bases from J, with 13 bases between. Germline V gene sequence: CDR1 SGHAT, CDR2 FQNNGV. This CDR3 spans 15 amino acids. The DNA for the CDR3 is TGTGCCAGCAGCAGGGTGGGGGCGGCTAATGAAAAACTGTTTTTT. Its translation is CASSRVGAANEKLFF.

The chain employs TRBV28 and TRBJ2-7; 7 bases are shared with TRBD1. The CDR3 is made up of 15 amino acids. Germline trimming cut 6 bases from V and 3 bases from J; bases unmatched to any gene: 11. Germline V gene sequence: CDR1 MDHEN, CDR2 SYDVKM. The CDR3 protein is CASSTTGDGLYEQYF. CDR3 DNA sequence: TGTGCCAGCAGCACTACAGGGGACGGGCTCTACGAGCAGTACTTC.

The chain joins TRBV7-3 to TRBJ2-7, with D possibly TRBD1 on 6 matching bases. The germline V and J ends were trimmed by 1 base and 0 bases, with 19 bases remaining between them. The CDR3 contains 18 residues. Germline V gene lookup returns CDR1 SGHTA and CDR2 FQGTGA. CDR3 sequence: CASSLNAPGTNHSYEQYF. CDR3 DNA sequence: TGTGCCAGCAGCTTAAACGCCCCCGGGACAAATCACTCCTACGAGCAGTACTTC.